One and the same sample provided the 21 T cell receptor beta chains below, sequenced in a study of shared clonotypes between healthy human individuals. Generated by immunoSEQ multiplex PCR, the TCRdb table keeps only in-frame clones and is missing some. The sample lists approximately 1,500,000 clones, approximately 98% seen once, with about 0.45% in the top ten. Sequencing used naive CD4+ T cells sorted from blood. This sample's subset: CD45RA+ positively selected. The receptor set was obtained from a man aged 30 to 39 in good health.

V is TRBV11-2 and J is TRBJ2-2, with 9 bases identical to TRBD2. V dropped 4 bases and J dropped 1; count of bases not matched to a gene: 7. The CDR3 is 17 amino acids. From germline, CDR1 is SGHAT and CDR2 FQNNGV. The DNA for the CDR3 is TGTGCCAGCAGCTCCCGTTGGACTAGCGAGAACACCGGGGAGCTGTTTTTT. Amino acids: CASSSRWTSENTGELFF.

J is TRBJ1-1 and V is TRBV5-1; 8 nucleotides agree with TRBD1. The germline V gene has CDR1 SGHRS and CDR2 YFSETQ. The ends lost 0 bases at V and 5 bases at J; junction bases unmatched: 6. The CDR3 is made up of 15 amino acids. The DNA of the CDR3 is TGCGCCAGCAGCTTGGGGGCAGGGGGCAGAACTGAAGCTTTCTTT. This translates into CASSLGAGGRTEAFF.

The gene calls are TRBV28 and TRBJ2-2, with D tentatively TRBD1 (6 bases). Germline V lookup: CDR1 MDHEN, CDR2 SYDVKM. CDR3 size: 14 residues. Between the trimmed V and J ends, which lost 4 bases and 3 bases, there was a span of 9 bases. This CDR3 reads CASSSSGDTGELFF. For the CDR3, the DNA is TGTGCCAGCAGTTCATCAGGGGACACCGGGGAGCTGTTTTTT. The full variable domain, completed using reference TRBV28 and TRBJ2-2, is DVKVTQSSRYLVKRTGEKVFLECVQDMDHENMFWYRQDPGLGLRLIYFSYDVKMKEKGDIPEGYSVSREKKERFSLILESASTNQTSMYLCASSSSGDTGELFFGEGSRLTVL.

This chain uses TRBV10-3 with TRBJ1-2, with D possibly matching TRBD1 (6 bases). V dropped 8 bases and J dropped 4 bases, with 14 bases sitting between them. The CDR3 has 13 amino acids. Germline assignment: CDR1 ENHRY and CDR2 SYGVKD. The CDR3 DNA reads TGTGCCATCCATACAGGGATAAGCTATGGCTACACCTTC. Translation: CAIHTGISYGYTF.

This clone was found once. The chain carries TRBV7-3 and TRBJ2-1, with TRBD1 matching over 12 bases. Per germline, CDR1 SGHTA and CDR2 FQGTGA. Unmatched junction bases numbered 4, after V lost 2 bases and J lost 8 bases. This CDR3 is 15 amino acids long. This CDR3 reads CASSLGTGGPDEQFF. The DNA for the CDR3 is TGTGCCAGCAGCTTAGGGACAGGGGGCCCCGATGAGCAGTTCTTC.

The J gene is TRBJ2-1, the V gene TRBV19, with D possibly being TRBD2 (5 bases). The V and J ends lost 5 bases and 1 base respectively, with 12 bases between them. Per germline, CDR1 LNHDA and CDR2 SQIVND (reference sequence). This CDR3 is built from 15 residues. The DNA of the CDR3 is TGTGCCAGTAGTCGTTTGAGCGGATCCTACAATGAGCAGTTCTTC. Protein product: CASSRLSGSYNEQFF.

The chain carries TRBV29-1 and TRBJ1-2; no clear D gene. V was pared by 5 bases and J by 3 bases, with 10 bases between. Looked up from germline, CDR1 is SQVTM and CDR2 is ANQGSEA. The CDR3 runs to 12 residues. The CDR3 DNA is TGCAGCGTTCGAGGCCCGGACTATGGCTACACCTTC. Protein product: CSVRGPDYGYTF.

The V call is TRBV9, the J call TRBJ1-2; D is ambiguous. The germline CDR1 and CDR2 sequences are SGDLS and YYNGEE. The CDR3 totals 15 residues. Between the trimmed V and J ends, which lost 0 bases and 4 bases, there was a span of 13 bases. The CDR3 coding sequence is TGTGCCAGCAGCGTAGCTGACTCCGGTGGCTATGGCTACACCTTC. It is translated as CASSVADSGGYGYTF.

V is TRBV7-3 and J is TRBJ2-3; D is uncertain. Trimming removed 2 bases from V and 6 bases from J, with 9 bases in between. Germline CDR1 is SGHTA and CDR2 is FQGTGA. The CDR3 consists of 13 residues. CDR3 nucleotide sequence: TGTGCCAGCAGCTTACAAGTCCGCGATACGCAGTATTTT. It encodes CASSLQVRDTQYF.

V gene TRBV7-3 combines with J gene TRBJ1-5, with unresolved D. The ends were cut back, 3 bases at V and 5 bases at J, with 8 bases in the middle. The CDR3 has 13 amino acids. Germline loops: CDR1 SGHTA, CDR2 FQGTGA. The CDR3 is CASSLGGDQPQHF. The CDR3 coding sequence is TGTGCCAGCAGCTTGGGTGGGGATCAGCCCCAGCATTTT.

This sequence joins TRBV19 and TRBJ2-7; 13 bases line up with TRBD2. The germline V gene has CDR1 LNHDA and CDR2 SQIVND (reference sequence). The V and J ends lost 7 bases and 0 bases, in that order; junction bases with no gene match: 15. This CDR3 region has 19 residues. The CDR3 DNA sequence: TGTGCCAGTACCCTACATGGACTAGCGGGAGCTCCGAGCTCCTACGAGCAGTACTTC. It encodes CASTLHGLAGAPSSYEQYF.

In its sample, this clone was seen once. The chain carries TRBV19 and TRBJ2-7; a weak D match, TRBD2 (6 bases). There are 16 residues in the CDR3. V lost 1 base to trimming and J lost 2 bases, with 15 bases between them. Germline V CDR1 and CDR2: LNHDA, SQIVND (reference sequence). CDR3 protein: CASSIGRGRSAYEQYF. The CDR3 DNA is TGTGCCAGTAGTATAGGGCGGGGTCGGAGCGCCTACGAGCAGTACTTC.

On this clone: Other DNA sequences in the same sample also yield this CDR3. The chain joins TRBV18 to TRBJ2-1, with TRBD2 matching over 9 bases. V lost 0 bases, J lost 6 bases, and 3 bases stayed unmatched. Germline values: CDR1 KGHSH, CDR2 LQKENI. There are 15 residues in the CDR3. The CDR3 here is CASSPPSGRSNEQFF. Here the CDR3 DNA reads TGTGCCAGCTCACCACCGAGCGGGAGGAGCAATGAGCAGTTCTTC.

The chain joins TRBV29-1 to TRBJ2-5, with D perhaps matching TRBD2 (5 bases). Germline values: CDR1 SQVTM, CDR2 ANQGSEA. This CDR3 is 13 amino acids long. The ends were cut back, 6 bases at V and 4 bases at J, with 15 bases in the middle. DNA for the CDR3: TGCAGCGTCTCCCAAGACTATGGAGAGACCCAGTACTTC. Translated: CSVSQDYGETQYF.

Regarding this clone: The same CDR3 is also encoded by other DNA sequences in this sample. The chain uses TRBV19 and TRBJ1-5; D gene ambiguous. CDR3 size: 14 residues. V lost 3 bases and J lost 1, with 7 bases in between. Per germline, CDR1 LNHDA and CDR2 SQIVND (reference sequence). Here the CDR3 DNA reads TGTGCCAGTAGTATCGGACGGAGCAATCAGCCCCAGCATTTT. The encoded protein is CASSIGRSNQPQHF.

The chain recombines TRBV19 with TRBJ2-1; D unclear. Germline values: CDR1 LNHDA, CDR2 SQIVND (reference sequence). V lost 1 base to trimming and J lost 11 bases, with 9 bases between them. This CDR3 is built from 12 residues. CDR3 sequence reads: CASSIVEEKQFF. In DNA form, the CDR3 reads TGTGCCAGTAGTATAGTCGAGGAAAAGCAGTTCTTC. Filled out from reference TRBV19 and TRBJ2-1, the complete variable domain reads DGGITQSPKYLFRKEGQNVTLSCEQNLNHDAMYWYRQDPGQGLRLIYYSQIVNDFQKGDIAEGYSVSREKKESFPLTVTSAQKNPTAFYLCASSIVEEKQFFGPGTRLTVL.

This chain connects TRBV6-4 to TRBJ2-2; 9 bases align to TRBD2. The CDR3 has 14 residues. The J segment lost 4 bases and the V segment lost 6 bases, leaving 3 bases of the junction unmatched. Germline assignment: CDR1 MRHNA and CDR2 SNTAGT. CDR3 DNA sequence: TGTGCCAGCAGCGTAGCGGGAGCCACCGGGGAGCTGTTTTTT. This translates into CASSVAGATGELFF.

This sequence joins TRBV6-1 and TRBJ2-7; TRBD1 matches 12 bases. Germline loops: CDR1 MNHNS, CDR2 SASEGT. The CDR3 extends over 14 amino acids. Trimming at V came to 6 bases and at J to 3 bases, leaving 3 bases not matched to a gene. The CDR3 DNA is TGTGCCAGCAGGAGGGACAGGGGGCTCTACGAGCAGTACTTC. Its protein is CASRRDRGLYEQYF.

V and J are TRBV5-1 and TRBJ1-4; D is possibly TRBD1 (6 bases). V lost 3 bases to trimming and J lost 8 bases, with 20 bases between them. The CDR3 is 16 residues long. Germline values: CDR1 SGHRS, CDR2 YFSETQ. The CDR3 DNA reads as TGCGCCAGCAGCTCGGTTAAACAGGGAGCAGGAGAAAAACTGTTTTTT. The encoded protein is CASSSVKQGAGEKLFF.

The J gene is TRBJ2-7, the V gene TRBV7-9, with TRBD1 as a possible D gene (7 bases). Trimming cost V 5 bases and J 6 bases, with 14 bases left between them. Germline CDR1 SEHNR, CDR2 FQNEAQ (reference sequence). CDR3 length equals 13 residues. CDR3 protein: CASSGRQGLEQYF. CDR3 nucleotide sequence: TGTGCCAGCAGCGGGCGACAGGGACTCGAGCAGTACTTC.

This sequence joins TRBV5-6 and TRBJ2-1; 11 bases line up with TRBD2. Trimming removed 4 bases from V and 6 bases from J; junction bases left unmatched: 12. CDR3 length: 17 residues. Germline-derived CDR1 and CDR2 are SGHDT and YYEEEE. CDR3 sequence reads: CASSPGLAGPLGNEQFF. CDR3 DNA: TGTGCCAGCAGCCCAGGACTAGCGGGCCCCTTGGGCAATGAGCAGTTCTTC. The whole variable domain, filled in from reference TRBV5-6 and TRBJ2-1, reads DAGVTQSPTHLIKTRGQQVTLRCSPKSGHDTVSWYQQALGQGPQFIFQYYEEEERQRGNFPDRFSGHQFPNYSSELNVNALLLGDSALYLCASSPGLAGPLGNEQFFGPGTRLTVL.